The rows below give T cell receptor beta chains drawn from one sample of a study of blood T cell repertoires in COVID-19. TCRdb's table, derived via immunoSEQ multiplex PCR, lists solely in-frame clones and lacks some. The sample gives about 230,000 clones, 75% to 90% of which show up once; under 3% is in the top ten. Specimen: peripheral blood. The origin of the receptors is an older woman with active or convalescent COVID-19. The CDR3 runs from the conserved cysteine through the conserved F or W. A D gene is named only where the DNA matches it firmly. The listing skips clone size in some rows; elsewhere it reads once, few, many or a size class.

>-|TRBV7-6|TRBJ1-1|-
TGTGCCAGCAGCGGGCAACTGGAGAACACTGAAGCTTTCTTT
CASSGQLENTEAFF
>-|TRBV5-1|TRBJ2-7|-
TGCGCCAGCAGCCCGGGATCCGAACTACGAGAGCAGTACTTC
CASSPGSELREQYF
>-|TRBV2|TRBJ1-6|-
TGTGCCAGCACGGCCACGGGTTCACCCCTCCACTTT
CASTATGSPLHF
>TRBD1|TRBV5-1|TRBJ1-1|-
TGCGCCAGCAGCCTTACAGGGGGGGCGAACACTGAAGCTTTCTTT
CASSLTGGANTEAFF
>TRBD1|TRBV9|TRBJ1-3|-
TGTGCCAGCAGCGTAGGTGAGGGGGCGCTAGGAAACACCATATATTTT
CASSVGEGALGNTIYF
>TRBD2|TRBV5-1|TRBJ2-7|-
TGCGCCAGCAGCTTGGCTAGCGGGAGTCAAGGGGCCTACGAGCAGTACTTC
CASSLASGSQGAYEQYF
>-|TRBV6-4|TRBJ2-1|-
TGTGCCAGCAGCTCCCTAGGGAGCTCCTACAATGAGCAGTTCTTC
CASSSLGSSYNEQFF
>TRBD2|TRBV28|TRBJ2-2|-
TGTGCCAGCACTCTTAGCGGGAGGGGAAACGGGGAGCTGTTTTTT
CASTLSGRGNGELFF
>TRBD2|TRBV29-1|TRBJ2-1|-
TGCAGCGTTTCTGGGCTAGCGGGTTTCGGTGAGCAGTTCTTC
CSVSGLAGFGEQFF
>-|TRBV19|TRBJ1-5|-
TGTGCCAGTAGTACAGGGATTTATCAGCCCCAGCATTTT
CASSTGIYQPQHF
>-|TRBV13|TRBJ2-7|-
TGTGCCAGCAGCGGGAGTACTTACGAGCAGTACTTC
CASSGSTYEQYF
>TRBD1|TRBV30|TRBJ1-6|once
TGTGCCTGGAGAAGACAGGGGAATTCACCCCTCCACTTT
CAWRRQGNSPLHF
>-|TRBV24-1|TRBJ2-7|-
TGTGCCACCAGTGACCCGGGGACCTACGAGCAGTACTTC
CATSDPGTYEQYF
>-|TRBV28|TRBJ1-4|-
TGTGCCAGCAGTCCCCCCGGGAGCGGATATTGGGAAAAACTGTTTTTT
CASSPPGSGYWEKLFF
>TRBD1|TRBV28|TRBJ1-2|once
TGTGCCAGCTGGGACAGGACATTAGATGGCTACACCTTC
CASWDRTLDGYTF
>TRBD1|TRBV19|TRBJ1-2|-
TGTGCCAGTAGTATGAAGGGGACAGGACGATATGGCTACACCTTC
CASSMKGTGRYGYTF
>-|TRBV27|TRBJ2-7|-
TGTGCCAGCAGCTCGAGCCAAACCTACGAGCAGTACTTC
CASSSSQTYEQYF
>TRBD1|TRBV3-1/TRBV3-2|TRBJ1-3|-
TGTGCCAGCAGCCAAGCCGGACAGGGGAACGGAAACACCATATATTTT
CASSQAGQGNGNTIYF
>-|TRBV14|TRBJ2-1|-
TGTGCCAGCAGCCAAGTCCCGCCACTAAACTACAATGAGCAGTTCTTC
CASSQVPPLNYNEQFF
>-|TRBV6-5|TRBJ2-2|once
TGTGCCAGCAGTTACTCGCTCACAGTAACCGGGGAGCTGTTTTTT
CASSYSLTVTGELFF
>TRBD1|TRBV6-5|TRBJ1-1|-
TGTGCCAGCAGGGTCTCAGGGGGCGGGAACACTGAAGCTTTCTTT
CASRVSGGGNTEAFF
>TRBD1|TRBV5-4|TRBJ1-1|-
TGTGCCAGCAGCATGTGGACAGGATCGAACACTGAAGCTTTCTTT
CASSMWTGSNTEAFF
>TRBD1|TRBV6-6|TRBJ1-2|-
TGTGCCAGCAGCTCTAGACAGGGAAACTATGGCTACACCTTC
CASSSRQGNYGYTF
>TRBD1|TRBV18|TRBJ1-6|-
TGTGCCAGCTCACCGGCCGGGACAGCTAGTTCACCCCTCCACTTT
CASSPAGTASSPLHF
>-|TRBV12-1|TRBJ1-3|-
TGTGCCAACCCTGGGCTCGAGTCGGACACCATATATTTT
CANPGLESDTIYF
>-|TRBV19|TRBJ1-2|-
TGTGCCAGTAGTATAAACAGGGCCCTTGGCTACACCTTC
CASSINRALGYTF
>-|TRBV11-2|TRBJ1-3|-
TGTGCCAGCAGCCGCTTCGGCTCTGGAAACACCATATATTTT
CASSRFGSGNTIYF
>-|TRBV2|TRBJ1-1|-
TGTGCCAGCAGTAGAACCGCGGGGAACACTGAAGCTTTCTTT
CASSRTAGNTEAFF
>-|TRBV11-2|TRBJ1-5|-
TGTGCCAGCAGCTTGGGGGGATCGTATCAGCCCCAGCATTTT
CASSLGGSYQPQHF
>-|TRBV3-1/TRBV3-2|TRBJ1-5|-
TGTGCCAGCAGCCAAGGTGGAGGGGATCAGCCCCAGCATTTT
CASSQGGGDQPQHF
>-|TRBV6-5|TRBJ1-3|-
TGTGCCAGCAGTTACGAGGCTAGGGGGTACACCATATATTTT
CASSYEARGYTIYF
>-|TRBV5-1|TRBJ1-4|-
TGCGCCAGCAGCCAATTGACAGGAGTTAATGAAAAACTGTTTTTT
CASSQLTGVNEKLFF
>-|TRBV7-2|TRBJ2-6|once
TGTGCCAGCAGCTTAGGGCTTTGGAGGGCTGGGGCCAACGTCCTGACTTTC
CASSLGLWRAGANVLTF
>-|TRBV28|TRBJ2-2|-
TGTGCCAGCAGTTTAGCGACCGGGGAGCTGTTTTTT
CASSLATGELFF
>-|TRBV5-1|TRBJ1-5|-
TGCGCCAGCAGTGTCGGGGGAGAGTGGAATCAGCCCCAGCATTTT
CASSVGGEWNQPQHF
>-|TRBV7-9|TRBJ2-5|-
TGTGCCAGCAGCTTCCGGCTAGCCCCACCAGAGACCCAGTACTTC
CASSFRLAPPETQYF
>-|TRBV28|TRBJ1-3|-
TGTGCCAGCAGGTCCCCTACAGAGTCCTACTCTGGAAACACCATATATTTT
CASRSPTESYSGNTIYF
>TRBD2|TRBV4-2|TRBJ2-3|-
TGTGCCAGCATGCGGGCTAGCGGGAGTTTTAGCACAGATACGCAGTATTTT
CASMRASGSFSTDTQYF
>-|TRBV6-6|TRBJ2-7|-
TGTGCCAGCAGTTACCCTGCAGACTACGAGCAGTACTTC
CASSYPADYEQYF
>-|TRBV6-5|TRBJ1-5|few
TGTGCCAGCACCGAAGGAGGCAATCAGCCCCAGCATTTT
CASTEGGNQPQHF
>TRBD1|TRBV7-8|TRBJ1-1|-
TGTGCCAGCAGCGGAGGACAGGGATATATGAACACTGAAGCTTTCTTT
CASSGGQGYMNTEAFF
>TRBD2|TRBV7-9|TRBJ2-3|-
TGTGCCAGCAGTCTCCTAGCAGGGAGGGTATCTACAGATACGCAGTATTTT
CASSLLAGRVSTDTQYF